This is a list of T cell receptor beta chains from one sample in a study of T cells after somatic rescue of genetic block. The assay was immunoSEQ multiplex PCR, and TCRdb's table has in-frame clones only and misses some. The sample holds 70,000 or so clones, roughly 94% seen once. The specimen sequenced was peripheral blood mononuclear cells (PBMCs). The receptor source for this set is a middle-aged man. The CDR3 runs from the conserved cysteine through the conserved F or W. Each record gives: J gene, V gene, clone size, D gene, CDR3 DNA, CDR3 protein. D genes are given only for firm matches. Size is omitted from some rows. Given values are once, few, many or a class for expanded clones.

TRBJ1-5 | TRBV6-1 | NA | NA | TGTGCCAGCAGGGACAAAACCTATAGCAATCAGCCCCAGCATTTT | CASRDKTYSNQPQHF
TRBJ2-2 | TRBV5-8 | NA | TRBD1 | TGTGCCAGCAGCGCACGACAGGGGGCGCGGATAGTTGCCTCGACCGGGGAGCTGTTTTTT | CASSARQGARIVASTGELFF
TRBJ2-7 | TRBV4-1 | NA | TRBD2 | TGCGCCAGCAGCCCCGAATCCGGGGGGGTGGGTCACTACGAGCAGTACTTC | CASSPESGGVGHYEQYF
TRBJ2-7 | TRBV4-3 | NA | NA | TGCGCCAGCAGCCAAGATGAGGCGGGCCCCTACGAGCAGTACTTC | CASSQDEAGPYEQYF
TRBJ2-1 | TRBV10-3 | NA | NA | TGTGCCATCGCGGTCCCTGCATCCAATGAGCAGTTCTTC | CAIAVPASNEQFF
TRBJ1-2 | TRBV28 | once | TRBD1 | TGTGCCAGCAGTTCGGCAGGGGGGGTCTATGGCTACACCTTC | CASSSAGGVYGYTF
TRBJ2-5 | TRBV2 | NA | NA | TGTGCCAGCAGTGACGACGGTTACCAAGAGACCCAGTACTTC | CASSDDGYQETQYF
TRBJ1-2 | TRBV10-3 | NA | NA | TGTGCCATTGGGGATGGCTACACCTTC | CAIGDGYTF
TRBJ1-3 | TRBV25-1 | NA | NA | TGTGCCAGCACCCAGGTCTCTGGAAACACCATATATTTT | CASTQVSGNTIYF
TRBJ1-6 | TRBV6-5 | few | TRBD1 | TGTGCCAGCAGTTCGAGGACAGGGGGAAATAATTCACCCCTCCACTTT | CASSSRTGGNNSPLHF
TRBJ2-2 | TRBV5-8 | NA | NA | TGTGCCAGCAGCCTAAGGGGAGAGGGAACCTTTTTT | CASSLRGEGTFF